The T cell receptor (beta chain) under discussion was sequenced for a study of cytomegalovirus exposure and HLA in healthy donors. Primers: 60 Vbeta forward and 13 Jbeta reverse. Produced via immunoSEQ multiplex PCR; TCRdb's table is partial and in-frame only. Of approximately 170,000 clones in the sample, around three quarters were seen once. The CDR3 consists of 13 residues. Germline-derived CDR1 and CDR2 are SGHVS and FQNEAQ. V was shortened by 6 bases and J by 6 bases, with 15 bases between the two germline ends. The J gene is TRBJ2-7, the V gene TRBV7-8; a weak D match, TRBD1 (6 bases). The specimen was PBMCs. This clonotype was obtained from a woman aged 30 to 39 in good health and CMV-seropositive. CDR3 in amino acids: CASRPTGLGEQYF. The DNA of the CDR3 is TGTGCCAGCAGACCGACAGGTTTGGGCGAGCAGTACTTC.